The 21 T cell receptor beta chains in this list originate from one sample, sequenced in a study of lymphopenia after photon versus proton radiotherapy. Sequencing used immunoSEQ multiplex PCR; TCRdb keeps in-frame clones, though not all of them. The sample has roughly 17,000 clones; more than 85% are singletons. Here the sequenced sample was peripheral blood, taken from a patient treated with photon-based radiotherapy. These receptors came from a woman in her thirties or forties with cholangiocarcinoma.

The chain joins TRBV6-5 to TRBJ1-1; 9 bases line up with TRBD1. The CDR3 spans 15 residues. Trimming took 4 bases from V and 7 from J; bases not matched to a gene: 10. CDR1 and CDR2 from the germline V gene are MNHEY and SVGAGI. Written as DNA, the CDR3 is TGTGCCAGCAGTTTTGGACAGGGGAGGTATGGTGAAGCTTTCTTT. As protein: CASSFGQGRYGEAFF.

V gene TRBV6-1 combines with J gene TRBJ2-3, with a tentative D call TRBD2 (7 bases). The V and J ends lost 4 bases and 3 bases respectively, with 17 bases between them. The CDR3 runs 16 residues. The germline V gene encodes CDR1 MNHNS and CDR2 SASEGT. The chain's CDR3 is CASSVGWGGLTDTQYF. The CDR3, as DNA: TGTGCCAGCAGTGTCGGATGGGGGGGCCTAACAGATACGCAGTATTTT.

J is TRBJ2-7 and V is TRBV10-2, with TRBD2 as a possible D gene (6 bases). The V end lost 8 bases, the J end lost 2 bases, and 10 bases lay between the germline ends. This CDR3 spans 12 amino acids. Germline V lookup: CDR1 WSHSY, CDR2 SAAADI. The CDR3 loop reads CASLAGTYEQYF. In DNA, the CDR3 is TGCGCCAGCTTGGCGGGGACCTACGAGCAGTACTTC.

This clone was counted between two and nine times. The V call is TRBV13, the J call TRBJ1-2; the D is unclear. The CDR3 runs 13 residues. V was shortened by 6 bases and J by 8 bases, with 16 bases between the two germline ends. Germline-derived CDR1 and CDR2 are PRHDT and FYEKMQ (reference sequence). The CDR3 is CASRKGEARGYTF. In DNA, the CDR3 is TGTGCCAGCAGGAAGGGAGAAGCGAGGGGCTACACCTTC. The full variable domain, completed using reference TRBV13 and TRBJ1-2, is AAGVIQSPRHLIKEKRETATLKCYPIPRHDTVYWYQQGPGQDPQFLISFYEKMQSDKGSIPDRFSAQQFSDYHSELNMSSLELGDSALYFCASRKGEARGYTFGSGTRLTVV.

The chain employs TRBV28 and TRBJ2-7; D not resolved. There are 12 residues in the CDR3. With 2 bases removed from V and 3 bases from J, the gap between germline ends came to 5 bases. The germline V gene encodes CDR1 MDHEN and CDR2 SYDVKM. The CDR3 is CASSLNGYEQYF. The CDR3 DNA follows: TGTGCCAGCAGTTTAAACGGCTACGAGCAGTACTTC.

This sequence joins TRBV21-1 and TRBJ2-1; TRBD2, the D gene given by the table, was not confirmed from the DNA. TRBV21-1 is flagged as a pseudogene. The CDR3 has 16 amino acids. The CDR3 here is CASTPSGTSGNNEQFF. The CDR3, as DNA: TGTGCCAGCACCCCCTCTGGCACTAGCGGGAACAATGAGCAGTTCTTC.

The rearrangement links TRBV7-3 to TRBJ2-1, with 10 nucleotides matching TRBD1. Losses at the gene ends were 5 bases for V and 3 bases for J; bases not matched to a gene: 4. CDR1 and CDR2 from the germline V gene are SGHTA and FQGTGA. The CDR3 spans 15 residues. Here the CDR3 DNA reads TGTGCCAGCAGCATCCGGGACAGGGGCTACAATGAGCAGTTCTTC. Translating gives CASSIRDRGYNEQFF.

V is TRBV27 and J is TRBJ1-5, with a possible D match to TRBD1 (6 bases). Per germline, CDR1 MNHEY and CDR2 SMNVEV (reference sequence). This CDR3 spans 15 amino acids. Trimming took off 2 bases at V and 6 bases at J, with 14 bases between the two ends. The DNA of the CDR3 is TGTGCCAGCAGTTTAAAGGCGGGCAGGGGTCAGCCCCAGCATTTT. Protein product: CASSLKAGRGQPQHF.

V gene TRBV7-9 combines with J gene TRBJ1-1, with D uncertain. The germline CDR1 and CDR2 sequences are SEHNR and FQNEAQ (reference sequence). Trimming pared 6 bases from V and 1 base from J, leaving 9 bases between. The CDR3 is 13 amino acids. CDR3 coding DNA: TGTGCCAGCAGGAAATACACGAACACTGAAGCTTTCTTT. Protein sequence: CASRKYTNTEAFF. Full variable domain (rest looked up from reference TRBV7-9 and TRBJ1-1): DTGVSQNPRHKITKRGQNVTFRCDPISEHNRLYWYRQTLGQGPEFLTYFQNEAQLEKSRLLSDRFSAERPKGSFSTLEIQRTEQGDSAMYLCASRKYTNTEAFFGQGTRLTVV.

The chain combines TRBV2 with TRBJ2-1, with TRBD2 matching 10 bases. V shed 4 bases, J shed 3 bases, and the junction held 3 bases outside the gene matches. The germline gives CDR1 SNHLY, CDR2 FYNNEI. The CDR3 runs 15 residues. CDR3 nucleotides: TGTGCCAGCAGTGCTAGCGGGGGTATCTACAATGAGCAGTTCTTC. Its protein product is CASSASGGIYNEQFF.

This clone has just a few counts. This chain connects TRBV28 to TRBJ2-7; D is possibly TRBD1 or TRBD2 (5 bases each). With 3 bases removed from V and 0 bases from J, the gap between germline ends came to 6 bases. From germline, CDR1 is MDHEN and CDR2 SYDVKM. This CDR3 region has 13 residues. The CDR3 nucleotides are TGTGCCAGCAGTTTCGGGGCCTCCTACGAGCAGTACTTC. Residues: CASSFGASYEQYF.

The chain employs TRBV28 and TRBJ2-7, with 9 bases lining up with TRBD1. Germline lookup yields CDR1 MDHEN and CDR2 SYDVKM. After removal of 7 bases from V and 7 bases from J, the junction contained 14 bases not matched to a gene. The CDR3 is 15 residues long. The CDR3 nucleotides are TGTGCCAGCAACCGGAGTGGGACAGGGTTTGGTGAGCAGTACTTC. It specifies CASNRSGTGFGEQYF.

The CDR3 here is CASSLVSPTGSYNEQFF. The CDR3 DNA follows: TGCGCCAGCAGCTTGGTCTCACCGACGGGCTCCTACAATGAGCAGTTCTTC. This chain links TRBV5-1 with TRBJ2-1; D remains ambiguous. The CDR3 is made up of 17 amino acids. Trimming took off 0 bases at V and 0 bases at J, with 13 bases between the two ends. Germline CDR1 SGHRS, CDR2 YFSETQ.

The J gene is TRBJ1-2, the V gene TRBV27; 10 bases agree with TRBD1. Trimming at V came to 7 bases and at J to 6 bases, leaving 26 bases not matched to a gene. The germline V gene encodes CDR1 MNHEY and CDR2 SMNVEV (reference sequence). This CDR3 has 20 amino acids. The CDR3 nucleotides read TGTGCCAGCACCCTACTAGCGACAGGGGGCATAGGTCGGGAAACTAATGGCTACACCTTC. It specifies CASTLLATGGIGRETNGYTF.

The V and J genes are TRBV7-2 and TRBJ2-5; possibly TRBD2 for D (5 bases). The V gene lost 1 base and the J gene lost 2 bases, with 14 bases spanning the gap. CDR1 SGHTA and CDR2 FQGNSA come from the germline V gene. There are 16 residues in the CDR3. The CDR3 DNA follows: TGTGCCAGCAGCTTAGGAGGCCCGCGAGGGCAAGAGACCCAGTACTTC. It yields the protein CASSLGGPRGQETQYF.

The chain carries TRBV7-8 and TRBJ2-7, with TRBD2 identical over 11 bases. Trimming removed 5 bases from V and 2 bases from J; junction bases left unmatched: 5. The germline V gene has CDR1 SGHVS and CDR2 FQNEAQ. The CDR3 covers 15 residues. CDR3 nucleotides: TGTGCCAGCAGCACACTGACTAGCGGGACCTACGAGCAGTACTTC. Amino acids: CASSTLTSGTYEQYF.

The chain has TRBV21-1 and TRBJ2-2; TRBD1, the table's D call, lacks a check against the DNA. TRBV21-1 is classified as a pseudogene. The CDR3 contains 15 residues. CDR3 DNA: TGTGCCAGCAGGCTAGGGGCCCCGGACACCGGGGAGCTGTTTTTT. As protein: CASRLGAPDTGELFF.

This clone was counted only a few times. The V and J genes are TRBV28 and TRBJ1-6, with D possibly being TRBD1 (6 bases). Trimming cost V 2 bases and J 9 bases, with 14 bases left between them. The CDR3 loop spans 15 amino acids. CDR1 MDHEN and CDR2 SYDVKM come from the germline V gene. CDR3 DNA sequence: TGTGCCAGCAGTTTAGACGGGGGCGGTGGTTCACCCCTCCACTTT. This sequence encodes CASSLDGGGGSPLHF.

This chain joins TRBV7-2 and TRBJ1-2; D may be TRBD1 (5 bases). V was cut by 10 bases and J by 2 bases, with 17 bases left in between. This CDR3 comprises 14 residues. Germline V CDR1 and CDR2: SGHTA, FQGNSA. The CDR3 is CATSGGNRNYGYTF. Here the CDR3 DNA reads TGTGCCACCTCCGGGGGAAACAGAAACTATGGCTACACCTTC.

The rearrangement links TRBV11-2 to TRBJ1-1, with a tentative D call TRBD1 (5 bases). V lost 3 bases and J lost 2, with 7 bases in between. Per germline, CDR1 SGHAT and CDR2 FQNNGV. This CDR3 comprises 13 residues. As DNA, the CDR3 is TGTGCCAGCAGCTTCAGGGCTAACACTGAAGCTTTCTTT. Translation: CASSFRANTEAFF.

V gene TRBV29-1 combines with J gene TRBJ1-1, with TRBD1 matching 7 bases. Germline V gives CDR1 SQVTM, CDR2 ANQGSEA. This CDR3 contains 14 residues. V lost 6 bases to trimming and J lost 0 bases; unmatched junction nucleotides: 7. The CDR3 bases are TGCAGCGTGACTCGGACAGGCCTGAACACTGAAGCTTTCTTT. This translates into CSVTRTGLNTEAFF.